One and the same sample provided the 16 T cell receptor beta chains below, sequenced in a study of CD8 T cells in Susac syndrome. The authors reverse transcribed about 0.5 to 1 ug RNA with random hexamers. One entry per CDR3 protein, called by TCRdb with MiXCR from the immunoSEQ multiplex PCR reads. The table shows 80,000 or so distinct CDR3 sequences, with more than 85% occurring only once. The sequenced material came from CD4+ T cells from PBMCs. The receptors derive from a human donor with Susac syndrome.

For the CDR3, the DNA is TGTGCCAGCAGTGGGTCAGGGAGAGGGAAAGAGACCCAGTACTTC. Protein product: CASSGSGRGKETQYF. The chain couples TRBV2 to TRBJ2-5, with D possibly being TRBD1 or TRBD2 (5 bases each). This CDR3 has 15 amino acids. The V end lost 4 bases, the J end lost 3 bases, and 15 bases lay between the germline ends. Germline CDR1 SNHLY, CDR2 FYNNEI.

This chain uses TRBV5-4 with TRBJ2-5; the D is unclear. CDR3 length: 15 amino acids. Germline CDR1 is SGHNT and CDR2 is YYREEE (reference sequence). V lost 4 bases, J lost 1 base, and 14 bases lay in between. The CDR3 sequence is CASSPTTESQETQYF. DNA for the CDR3: TGTGCCAGCAGCCCGACGACGGAAAGCCAAGAGACCCAGTACTTC.

CDR3 DNA sequence: TGTGCCAGCAGCTCGGTCGGGCTATTAGAGCAGTTCTTC. It codes for CASSSVGLLEQFF. The genes are TRBV7-9 and TRBJ2-1; D remains ambiguous. The CDR3 covers 13 residues. CDR1 and CDR2 from the germline V gene are SEHNR and FQNEAQ (reference sequence). The ends were cut back, 4 bases at V and 10 bases at J, with 14 bases in the middle. Together with reference TRBV7-9 and TRBJ2-1, the CDR3 gives the full variable domain: DTGVSQNPRHKITKRGQNVTFRCDPISEHNRLYWYRQTLGQGPEFLTYFQNEAQLEKSRLLSDRFSAERPKGSFSTLEIQRTEQGDSAMYLCASSSVGLLEQFFGPGTRLTVL.

V usage is TRBV7-2 and J usage is TRBJ1-3; 7 nucleotides match TRBD1. The germline gives CDR1 SGHTA, CDR2 FQGNSA. V lost 7 bases and J lost 0; bases outside the gene matches: 12. The CDR3 is made up of 17 amino acids. The CDR3 coding sequence is TGTGCCAGCACCCCCCAGGGGACAGCTAACTCTGGAAACACCATATATTTT. Encoded protein: CASTPQGTANSGNTIYF. Variable domain in full (rest from reference TRBV7-2 and TRBJ1-3): GAGVSQSPSNKVTEKGKDVELRCDPISGHTALYWYRQSLGQGLEFLIYFQGNSAPDKSGLPSDRFSAERTGGSVSTLTIQRTQQEDSAVYLCASTPQGTANSGNTIYFGEGSWLTVV.

The chain is built from TRBV6-4 and TRBJ1-2; no reliable D call. V lost 5 bases and J lost 4, with 17 bases in between. This CDR3 has 15 residues. Germline V gene data show CDR1 as MRHNA and CDR2 as SNTAGT. Here the CDR3 DNA reads TGTGCCAGCAGTCGACTTGGCGGGGATATCTATGGCTACACCTTC. Its translation is CASSRLGGDIYGYTF.

The V and J genes are TRBV29-1 and TRBJ1-1, with TRBD1 as a possible D gene (6 bases). CDR1 and CDR2 from the germline V gene are SQVTM and ANQGSEA. Trimming took 4 bases from V and 0 from J, leaving 9 bases between them. The CDR3 consists of 13 residues. As DNA, the CDR3 is TGCAGCGTTGCAGGACAGATGAACACTGAAGCTTTCTTT. Encoded protein: CSVAGQMNTEAFF.

This clonotype was detected only once. This chain connects TRBV5-4 to TRBJ2-5; TRBD1 matches at 7 bases. Losses at the gene ends were 2 bases for V and 5 bases for J; bases not matched to a gene: 6. The germline V gene has CDR1 SGHNT and CDR2 YYREEE (reference sequence). This CDR3 is built from 14 residues. The CDR3 protein is CASSFGQAQETQYF. CDR3 in DNA: TGTGCCAGCAGCTTCGGACAGGCCCAGGAGACCCAGTACTTC. Full variable domain (remainder filled in from reference TRBV5-4 and TRBJ2-5): ETGVTQSPTHLIKTRGQQVTLRCSSQSGHNTVSWYQQALGQGPQFIFQYYREEENGRGNFPPRFSGLQFPNYSSELNVNALELDDSALYLCASSFGQAQETQYFGPGTRLLVL.

The rearrangement uses TRBV20-1 and TRBJ2-3; D is ambiguous. Germline V gives CDR1 DFQATT, CDR2 SNEGSKA (reference sequence). Trimming left V 4 bases short and J 6 bases short, with 5 bases between. The CDR3 consists of 10 residues. CDR3 sequence: CSATGDTQYF. CDR3 DNA sequence: TGCAGTGCTACGGGTGATACGCAGTATTTT.

The genes are TRBV14 and TRBJ2-2; maybe TRBD2 (5 bases). CDR3 length equals 17 residues. Trimming removed 0 bases from V and 4 bases from J, with 15 bases in between. Germline CDR1 is SGHDN and CDR2 is FVKESK. The CDR3 sequence is CASSQDRGSPVTGELFF. In nucleotides, the CDR3 is TGTGCCAGCAGCCAAGATCGGGGTAGCCCCGTCACCGGGGAGCTGTTTTTT.

This clonotype was found once. The gene calls are TRBV24-1 and TRBJ1-6; no reliable D call. The CDR3 loop spans 19 amino acids. CDR1 KGHDR and CDR2 SFDVKD come from the germline V gene. V was cut by 5 bases and J by 0 bases, with 19 bases left in between. The DNA of the CDR3 is TGTGCCACCAGTGCCCTGGCGGAGGGTTCGAGCTCCTATAATTCACCCCTCCACTTT. Translated, it gives CATSALAEGSSSYNSPLHF.

Concerning this clonotype: The germline gene is not matched at one end of the junction; a read error may be the cause. This rearrangement joins TRBV18 to TRBJ1-1; D is unresolved. CDR1 is KGHSH and CDR2 is LQKENI in the germline V gene. CDR3 length: 14 residues. CDR3 sequence (DNA): TGTGTCAGCTCGGGAAAAGAGGTGAACACTGAAGCTTTCTTT. Translating gives CVSSGKEVNTEAFF.

V and J are TRBV7-9 and TRBJ1-4; possibly TRBD1 for D (6 bases). Deletions cut 1 base from V and 0 bases from J, with 12 bases between. Germline loops: CDR1 SEHNR, CDR2 FQNEAQ (reference sequence). The CDR3 loop spans 17 amino acids. The CDR3 sequence: CASSLGSGTTTNEKLFF. The CDR3 DNA is TGTGCCAGCAGCTTAGGGTCCGGGACAACAACTAATGAAAAACTGTTTTTT. The whole variable domain, filled in from reference TRBV7-9 and TRBJ1-4, reads DTGVSQNPRHKITKRGQNVTFRCDPISEHNRLYWYRQTLGQGPEFLTYFQNEAQLEKSRLLSDRFSAERPKGSFSTLEIQRTEQGDSAMYLCASSLGSGTTTNEKLFFGSGTQLSVL.

A single count supports this clonotype. The rearrangement joins TRBV20-1 to TRBJ1-2, with D tentatively TRBD1 (5 bases). The CDR3 spans 14 residues. Germline loops: CDR1 DFQATT, CDR2 SNEGSKA (reference sequence). The V end was cut by 3 bases, the J end by 0 bases, with 11 bases between. The CDR3: CSASQGPANYGYTF. The CDR3 DNA reads as TGCAGTGCTAGCCAGGGTCCAGCTAACTATGGCTACACCTTC.

This chain joins TRBV5-1 and TRBJ1-1; possible D gene TRBD1, 6 bases. Trimming stripped 3 bases from V and 0 bases from J, with 15 bases between. The CDR3 sequence is 16 residues long. Germline V gene sequence: CDR1 SGHRS, CDR2 YFSETQ. This CDR3 is CASSYGGAPLNTEAFF. The CDR3 DNA reads as TGCGCCAGCAGCTATGGGGGGGCACCCTTGAACACTGAAGCTTTCTTT.

This chain joins TRBV5-5 and TRBJ2-1, with 11 bases identical to TRBD1. The CDR3 totals 17 residues. CDR1 SGHKS and CDR2 YYEKEE come from the germline V gene (reference sequence). The V segment lost 0 bases and the J segment 7 bases; nucleotides outside the gene matches: 9. CDR3 protein: CASSLVPGQGARNEQFF. CDR3 nucleotide sequence: TGTGCCAGCAGCTTGGTTCCCGGACAGGGGGCGCGGAATGAGCAGTTCTTC.

The genes are TRBV20-1 and TRBJ2-1; TRBD2 aligns across 11 bases. Per the germline V gene, CDR1 is DFQATT and CDR2 is SNEGSKA (reference sequence). V trimming: 0 bases; J trimming: 7 bases; junction bases outside the gene matches: 8. CDR3 length: 16 residues. The CDR3 here is CSARDSSGRKTNEQFF. CDR3 in DNA: TGCAGTGCTAGAGATTCTAGCGGGAGGAAGACGAATGAGCAGTTCTTC.